The 26 T cell receptor beta chains listed next were all sequenced from one sample in a study of T cells after yellow fever vaccination. Each CDR3 protein is one row after TCRdb ran MiXCR on the 5' RACE reads. The sample has under 550,000 distinct CDR3 sequences, 20% to 25% seen once. Sequencing used PBMCs, obtained roughly 20 days after the first yellow fever vaccination. These receptors came from a man aged 18 to 29 who received the YFV17D yellow fever vaccine.

The rearrangement links TRBV4-3 to TRBJ1-2; tentatively, D is TRBD1 (5 bases). CDR1 is LGHNA, CDR2 YSLEER, per germline. Trimming took off 0 bases at V and 7 bases at J, with 15 bases between the two ends. CDR3 size: 15 residues. This CDR3 is CASSQDPTGGSGYTF. The CDR3 nucleotides are TGCGCCAGCAGCCAAGATCCCACAGGCGGCTCTGGCTACACCTTC.

This clonotype was seen only a few times. This chain links TRBV24-1 with TRBJ2-3, with D possibly being TRBD1 (6 bases). Germline V CDR1 and CDR2: KGHDR, SFDVKD. V shed 3 bases and J shed 4 bases, with 13 bases lying between them. The CDR3 totals 15 residues. This CDR3 reads CATSDRAGASDTQYF. CDR3 coding DNA: TGTGCCACCAGTGATCGGGCAGGGGCTTCAGATACGCAGTATTTT.

The rearrangement uses TRBV5-6 and TRBJ1-2; tentatively, D is TRBD1 (6 bases). V was clipped by 3 bases and J by 8 bases, with 17 bases between them. Germline CDR1 and CDR2: SGHDT and YYEEEE. This CDR3 is 14 amino acids long. The CDR3 region has the DNA TGTGCCAGCAGCTCGGGCTGGGGGGCGCTCGGCTACACCTTC. Its protein product is CASSSGWGALGYTF.

The V call is TRBV5-6, the J call TRBJ1-6; D remains ambiguous. The V gene lost 4 bases and the J gene lost 9 bases, with 14 bases spanning the gap. The germline CDR1 and CDR2 sequences are SGHDT and YYEEEE. This CDR3 region has 14 residues. The DNA for the CDR3 is TGTGCCAGCAGCCACCAGGACTTGGGTTCACCCCTCCACTTT. Translated: CASSHQDLGSPLHF.

V and J are TRBV4-3 and TRBJ1-3, with D maybe TRBD1 (5 bases). V lost 0 bases and J lost 0, with 9 bases in between. The germline gives CDR1 LGHNA, CDR2 YSLEER. This CDR3 comprises 16 residues. CDR3 sequence: CASSQDQGFSGNTIYF. CDR3 bases: TGCGCCAGCAGCCAAGATCAGGGATTCTCTGGAAACACCATATATTTT.

The chain is built from TRBV7-3 and TRBJ2-5; unclear D gene. The CDR3 runs to 14 residues. Germline assignment: CDR1 SGHTA and CDR2 FQGTGA. Trimming pared 3 bases from V and 2 bases from J, leaving 10 bases between. This CDR3 is CASSLSQGQETQYF. Here the CDR3 DNA reads TGTGCCAGCAGCTTGAGTCAAGGTCAAGAGACCCAGTACTTC.

The chain joins TRBV5-6 to TRBJ1-2, with a tentative D call TRBD1 (6 bases). Germline V gene data show CDR1 as SGHDT and CDR2 as YYEEEE. The V and J ends lost 4 bases and 6 bases respectively, with 16 bases between them. The CDR3 has 14 residues. The CDR3 loop is CASSLDSWVDGYTF. The CDR3 DNA follows: TGTGCCAGCAGCCTGGACAGCTGGGTGGATGGCTACACCTTC.

This clonotype was detected many times. This chain links TRBV29-1 with TRBJ2-1; D possibly corresponds to TRBD1 (6 bases). The germline V gene has CDR1 SQVTM and CDR2 ANQGSEA. The CDR3 totals 15 residues. Trimming removed 0 bases from V and 8 bases from J, with 17 bases in between. The CDR3 DNA follows: TGCAGCGTTGAAGATTGGCAGGGGAGAGAGTATGAGCAGTTCTTC. Its translation is CSVEDWQGREYEQFF.

The chain links TRBV19 to TRBJ2-5, with D possibly TRBD2 on 7 matching bases. Germline V gene data show CDR1 as LNHDA and CDR2 as SQIVND (reference sequence). The ends were cut back, 7 bases at V and 2 bases at J, with 14 bases in the middle. The CDR3 extends over 14 amino acids. DNA for the CDR3: TGTGCCAGTAAGGCGGCGGGGGCACAAGAGACCCAGTACTTC. Its protein product is CASKAAGAQETQYF.

The CDR3 DNA sequence: TGTGCCATCAGTGATAGTGCGAACACCGGGGAGCTGTTTTTT. Amino acids: CAISDSANTGELFF. This chain connects TRBV10-3 to TRBJ2-2; D uncertain. CDR3 length equals 14 residues. Trimming pared 3 bases from V and 0 bases from J, leaving 5 bases between. CDR1 is ENHRY and CDR2 is SYGVKD in the germline V gene.

This clonotype was seen ten or more times. The chain carries TRBV5-1 and TRBJ1-1; D is ambiguous. The CDR3 is 14 residues long. Trimming stripped 2 bases from V and 3 bases from J, with 11 bases between. Per germline, CDR1 SGHRS and CDR2 YFSETQ. CDR3 bases: TGCGCCAGCAGCTTCGTAGGGTTGGACACTGAAGCTTTCTTT. Protein: CASSFVGLDTEAFF.

The sample holds a few counts of this clonotype. The chain employs TRBV20-1 and TRBJ2-2; TRBD1 might be the D (6 bases). The CDR3 has 13 amino acids. CDR1 DFQATT and CDR2 SNEGSKA come from the germline V gene (reference sequence). The germline V and J ends were trimmed by 6 bases and 2 bases, with 10 bases remaining between them. The CDR3 nucleotides are TGCAGTGCCGGGACAATCAACACCGGGGAGCTGTTTTTT. This encodes CSAGTINTGELFF.

This clonotype was observed a handful of times. This chain uses TRBV13 with TRBJ1-2; D not certain. V lost 0 bases and J 0 bases, leaving 8 bases between the germline ends. Germline values: CDR1 PRHDT, CDR2 FYEKMQ (reference sequence). CDR3 length: 15 amino acids. In DNA form, the CDR3 reads TGTGCCAGCAGCTTAGGACTTCCCTCTAACTATGGCTACACCTTC. Protein: CASSLGLPSNYGYTF.

The J gene is TRBJ2-2, the V gene TRBV20-1; either TRBD1 or TRBD2 may fit D (6 bases each). Deletions cut 6 bases from V and 3 bases from J, with 17 bases between. This CDR3 is built from 15 residues. Germline loops: CDR1 DFQATT, CDR2 SNEGSKA (reference sequence). CDR3 residues: CSAPRWGAHTGELFF. In nucleotides, the CDR3 is TGCAGTGCCCCCCGTTGGGGGGCGCACACCGGGGAGCTGTTTTTT.

This clonotype was observed a handful of times. This chain joins TRBV23-1 and TRBJ2-7; unclear D gene. TRBV23-1 is designated an ORF whose function remains uncertain. Trimming removed 3 bases at V and 3 bases at J, with 9 bases between. The CDR3 is 13 amino acids. Here the CDR3 DNA reads TGCGCCAGCAGTCACAATCACGGCTACGAGCAGTACGTC. As protein: CASSHNHGYEQYV.

A remark on this clonotype: Given a much more abundant clone one base away, this may be a read error. Lacking the conserved final phenylalanine or tryptophan, this CDR3 likely reflects a read error. The chain carries TRBV2 and TRBJ1-2; D gene ambiguous. Trimming pared 8 bases from V and 1 base from J, leaving 5 bases between. The CDR3 has 11 amino acids. Looked up from germline, CDR1 is SNHLY and CDR2 is FYNNEI. The CDR3 DNA is TGTGCCAGCGCCGTTAACTATGGCTACACCCTC. Translated, it gives CASAVNYGYTL.

This chain links TRBV7-9 with TRBJ2-1; D possibly matches TRBD1 or TRBD2 (5 bases each). Germline V lookup: CDR1 SEHNR, CDR2 FQNEAQ (reference sequence). CDR3 length: 14 residues. V gave up 5 bases and J gave up 12 bases, with 20 bases separating them. The CDR3 sequence is CASSPGWGWDGQFF. In nucleotides, the CDR3 is TGTGCCAGCAGCCCCGGTTGGGGTTGGGACGGGCAGTTCTTC.

This clonotype was recorded many times. The genes are TRBV5-1 and TRBJ2-7; D might be TRBD2 (5 bases). Germline V gives CDR1 SGHRS, CDR2 YFSETQ. The CDR3 contains 15 residues. Trimming pared 2 bases from V and 4 bases from J, leaving 16 bases between. The CDR3 reads CASSFWAGLSYEQYF. The DNA for the CDR3 is TGCGCCAGCAGCTTCTGGGCAGGACTTTCTTACGAGCAGTACTTC.

The chain links TRBV11-2 to TRBJ2-5, with 7 bases aligning to TRBD1. Germline V lookup: CDR1 SGHAT, CDR2 FQNNGV. The V gene end was trimmed by 5 bases and the J gene end by 5 bases; junction bases not matched to a gene: 11. The CDR3 is made up of 15 amino acids. CDR3 sequence: CASSTQQTGEETQYF. Written as DNA, the CDR3 is TGTGCCAGCAGCACCCAACAAACAGGGGAGGAGACCCAGTACTTC.

This clonotype has more than one count but fewer than ten. The chain links TRBV30 to TRBJ2-7; D is possibly TRBD2 (5 bases). There are 11 residues in the CDR3. CDR1 GTSNPN and CDR2 SVGIG come from the germline V gene (reference sequence). V was pared by 5 bases and J by 3 bases, with 8 bases between. CDR3 residues: CAWGEIYEQYF. CDR3 in DNA: TGTGCCTGGGGGGAGATCTACGAGCAGTACTTC.

This clonotype appeared many times. V usage is TRBV5-1 and J usage is TRBJ2-7, with 9 bases fitting TRBD2. The ends lost 0 bases at V and 3 bases at J; junction bases unmatched: 1. Germline-derived CDR1 and CDR2 are SGHRS and YFSETQ. The CDR3 is 14 amino acids. The CDR3 loop is CASSLETSGYEQYF. CDR3 bases: TGCGCCAGCAGCTTGGAGACTAGCGGCTACGAGCAGTACTTC.

This clonotype was detected ten times or more. One end of the junction fails to match germline, which may point to a read error. The chain is built from TRBV5-5 and TRBJ1-1; D gene ambiguous. Germline CDR1 is SGHKS and CDR2 is YYEKEE (reference sequence). This CDR3 contains 12 residues. CDR3 sequence: CASSLVNTEAFF. CDR3 DNA sequence: TGCGCCAGCAGCTTGGTCAACACTGAAGCTTTCTTT. Full variable domain (rest looked up from reference TRBV5-5 and TRBJ1-1): DAGVTQSPTHLIKTRGQQVTLRCSPISGHKSVSWYQQVLGQGPQFIFQYYEKEERGRGNFPDRFSARQFPNYSSELNVNALLLGDSALYLCASSLVNTEAFFGQGTRLTVV.

This chain links TRBV5-1 with TRBJ1-4, with D unclear. The CDR3 spans 13 residues. The V end was cut by 0 bases, the J end by 8 bases, with 8 bases between. Germline assignment: CDR1 SGHRS and CDR2 YFSETQ. Here the CDR3 reads CASSLEVQEKLFF. The CDR3 DNA sequence: TGCGCCAGCAGCTTGGAGGTGCAGGAAAAACTGTTTTTT.

This clonotype has a count of ten or more. V gene TRBV11-1 combines with J gene TRBJ2-2, with D perhaps matching TRBD1 (6 bases). The CDR3 runs to 14 residues. Germline V gives CDR1 SGHAT, CDR2 FQDESV (reference sequence). V shed 4 bases and J shed 3 bases, with 9 bases lying between them. CDR3 residues: CASSYYRDTGELFF. The CDR3 bases are TGTGCCAGCAGCTATTACAGGGACACCGGGGAGCTGTTTTTT.

The rearrangement joins TRBV4-1 to TRBJ1-6, with no clear D. V lost 0 bases, J lost 9 bases, and 9 bases lay in between. Per germline, CDR1 MGHRA and CDR2 YSYEKL. The CDR3 is 14 amino acids. CDR3 DNA: TGCGCCAGCAGCCAAGATCTGGATAGTTCACCCCTCCACTTT. This sequence encodes CASSQDLDSSPLHF.

This clonotype was seen repeatedly, ten times or more. V and J are TRBV5-6 and TRBJ2-7; D unresolved. Germline loops: CDR1 SGHDT, CDR2 YYEEEE. This CDR3 is 13 amino acids long. V was cut by 0 bases and J by 0 bases, with 4 bases left in between. The CDR3 DNA reads TGTGCCAGCAGCTTGGGATACTCCTACGAGCAGTACTTC. Amino acids: CASSLGYSYEQYF. The full variable domain, in which reference TRBV5-6 and TRBJ2-7 provide the parts outside the CDR3, is DAGVTQSPTHLIKTRGQQVTLRCSPKSGHDTVSWYQQALGQGPQFIFQYYEEEERQRGNFPDRFSGHQFPNYSSELNVNALLLGDSALYLCASSLGYSYEQYFGPGTRLTVT.